Below, one T cell receptor beta chain is given with its context. As yet, its antigen is unknown. The table came from immunoSEQ multiplex PCR; TCRdb's copy has only in-frame clones and leaves some out. The data show some 150,000 clones, around 90% seen once. This record belongs to a study of T cell responses to AZD1222 COVID-19 vaccine. Study-level results: Vaccine-associated CD4 TCRs ranged over spike, dominating at 160-218 and 743-854. Clonal diversity was possibly underestimated, and the donors were mostly white British, with more females. Compared with day 0, the breadth and depth of the Spike-specific TCR repertoire rose significantly after two doses of AZD1222.

This TCR was sampled from an adult who received the AZD1222 COVID-19 vaccine. Sequences were derived from peripheral blood, sampled 28 days after the second AZD1222 dose.

The CDR3 sequence is CASSPVLPGAEQFF. CDR3 bases: TGTGCCAGCAGCCCCGTTTTACCAGGGGCGGAGCAGTTCTTC. V is TRBV7-2 and J is TRBJ2-1; possible D gene TRBD1, 6 bases. Germline lookup yields CDR1 SGHTA and CDR2 FQGNSA. Trimming took 5 bases from V and 10 from J, leaving 18 bases between them. The CDR3 spans 14 residues.